One TCR beta chain is described in this entry. Its antigen target is currently unknown. Base qualities are not at hand, and no much larger clone is one base apart. CDR1 SGHRS and CDR2 YFSETQ were looked up in the germline V gene. V is pared back by 0 bases and J by 0 bases, with 21 bases lying between the germline termini. The CDR3 starts with the cysteine, ends with the phenylalanine, and has 20 residues. The sequence is cut down to CDR3 DNA, 60 bases in frame from base 1. These data originate in a study of T-cell reconstitution after alpha-beta-depleted transplantation in children (dated by TCRdb to the mid-2010s). About the study as a whole: T-cell immune reconstitution after TCRalphabeta/CD19-depleted allogeneic hematopoietic cell transplantation in children was quantitatively tracked in the study by means of TCR repertoire profiling. General conclusions and limits of the study: The frequencies of hyperexpanded clones fell over the following months, and after one year, T-cell counts and TCRbeta diversity were mostly attributed to newly produced T cells. The high TCRbeta diversity at day 60 in some patients was ascribed to recipient T cells and intrathymic progenitors that had survived conditioning. About two months after transplant, the apparently early recovery of alphabetaT-cell counts reportedly depended on just several hundred clones that had expanded rapidly and came from non-depleted graft cells.

The library was produced with PCR. Sequencing relied on an Illumina HiSeq 2500. Molecular barcoding was employed in the preparation of TCR libraries, with unique molecular identifiers being used to normalize TCRbeta repertoire quantification. The public reads were reprocessed in TCRdb via fastp at Q25 and MiXCR, keeping in-frame beta chains. Each CDR3 protein gets just one entry, which takes the most common genes and DNA from the rows behind it. The sample table shows about 980,000 distinct CDR3 sequences, and roughly 29% are seen once. About 28% of the sample goes to the ten largest clones. This sample's treatment or condition label indicates: allogeneic hematopoietic cell transplantation with graft depleted of TCRalphabeta T cells and CD19 B cells. The transplant recipients were children given TCRalphabeta/CD19-depleted allogeneic hematopoietic cell grafts.

The sample in question was PBMCs, mostly from graft donor cells, obtained 360 days after TCRalphabeta/CD19-depleted stem cell transplant. Recombination linked TRBV5-1 to TRBJ2-2, with TRBD1 perhaps the D gene, on 6 matching bases. The clonotype originates from a boy under three years old who had a stem cell transplant for SCID, so the T cells may come from the graft donor. The CDR3 region has the sequence CASSLAYLLGRTANTGELFF. The sequence in DNA is TGCGCCAGCAGCTTGGCTTATTTACTCGGTCGGACAGCGAACACCGGGGAGCTGTTTTTT. With the portions outside the CDR3 filled from the reference TRBV5-1 and TRBJ2-2 genes, the complete variable region becomes KAGVTQTPRYLIKTRGQQVTLSCSPISGHRSVSWYQQTPGQGLQFLFEYFSETQRNKGNFPGRFSGRQFSNSRSEMNVSTLELGDSALYLCASSLAYLLGRTANTGELFFGEGSRLTVL.